The T cell receptor beta chain under discussion was sequenced for a study of neurological immune-mediated disorders. Overall study results and limits: HTLV-1-associated myelopathy displayed the greatest TCR clonal expansion, and multiple sclerosis exhibited the smallest, lower than that of healthy controls. Expanded clones shared no identical CDR3 amino acid sequences across subjects, which suggested private TCR-beta repertoires in all groups.

The cDNA was produced through 5'RACE with 10-nucleotide random UMIs. TCRdb reprocessed the 5' RACE reads with MiXCR, giving one entry per CDR3 protein. The repertoire consists of tens of thousands of distinct CDR3 sequences, with about an eighth occurring once and the leading ten covering 4.6%. The V end lost 3 bases, the J end lost 3 bases, and 15 bases lay between the germline ends. CDR1 and CDR2 (germline): SGHRS, YFSETQ. The CDR3 is 15 residues long. This clonotype was seen a handful of times. Its antigen remains unknown. Time point specified: longitudinal time-point 1 (baseline). The study built unsorted libraries from 2 million PBMCs kept at -80 C.

The origin of this receptor is a female donor with HTLV-1-associated myelopathy (HAM/TSP). The specimen sequenced was PBMCs. V and J are TRBV5-1 and TRBJ1-1, with D tentatively TRBD1 (5 bases). CDR3 region: CASSSQPGGDTEAFF. The CDR3 bases are TGCGCCAGCAGCTCCCAGCCGGGAGGGGACACTGAAGCTTTCTTT.